These 30 T cell receptor beta chains originate from one sample sequenced in a study of shared clonotypes between healthy human individuals. The protocol was immunoSEQ multiplex PCR, while the TCRdb copy is restricted to in-frame clones and leaves out a portion. The sample records about 2.4 million clones, just over 90% being singletons. Sequenced sample: naive CD4+ T cells sorted from blood. The subset denotes: CD45RA+ positively selected. All receptors come from a man between 18 and 35 years old in good health.

V is TRBV19 and J is TRBJ1-1; D possibly corresponds to TRBD1 (6 bases). V was trimmed by 7 bases and J by 5 bases, leaving 17 bases between them. The germline CDR1 and CDR2 sequences are LNHDA and SQIVND (reference sequence). This CDR3 spans 14 amino acids. The DNA of the CDR3 is TGTGCCAGTACCGGGACAAACGGTAGGACTGAAGCTTTCTTT. Its translation: CASTGTNGRTEAFF. The variable domain in full, with the rest retrieved from reference TRBV19 and TRBJ1-1, is DGGITQSPKYLFRKEGQNVTLSCEQNLNHDAMYWYRQDPGQGLRLIYYSQIVNDFQKGDIAEGYSVSREKKESFPLTVTSAQKNPTAFYLCASTGTNGRTEAFFGQGTRLTVV.

The chain is built from TRBV19 and TRBJ2-2; 15 bases agree with TRBD2. Germline V CDR1 and CDR2: LNHDA, SQIVND (reference sequence). The junction had 6 bases not matched to a gene; V was cut back by 7 bases and J by 0 bases. This CDR3 is built from 18 residues. The CDR3 region is CASIRGTSGGTNTGELFF. DNA of the CDR3: TGTGCCAGTATTCGCGGGACTAGCGGGGGGACGAACACCGGGGAGCTGTTTTTT.

The chain links TRBV18 to TRBJ2-2, with TRBD1 as a possible D gene (6 bases). The V and J ends lost 3 bases and 4 bases respectively, with 15 bases between them. The CDR3 contains 16 residues. Looked up from germline, CDR1 is KGHSH and CDR2 is LQKENI. This chain's CDR3 is CASSPLEQGITGELFF. Written as DNA, the CDR3 is TGTGCCAGCTCACCTCTGGAACAGGGAATCACCGGGGAGCTGTTTTTT.

V gene TRBV7-9 combines with J gene TRBJ1-6; D gene uncertain. The V end lost 2 bases, the J end lost 8 bases, and 16 bases lay between the germline ends. This CDR3 comprises 16 residues. The germline gives CDR1 SEHNR, CDR2 FQNEAQ (reference sequence). CDR3 in amino acids: CASSLPMGRAHSPLHF. The CDR3 bases are TGTGCCAGCAGCTTACCGATGGGGAGGGCCCATTCACCCCTCCACTTT.

This sequence joins TRBV5-8 and TRBJ2-3; TRBD1 is a possible D gene (5 bases). Trimming shortened V by 0 bases and J by 3 bases, and 11 bases separated the two germline ends. This CDR3 spans 15 amino acids. Germline V CDR1 and CDR2: SGHTS, YDEGEE. CDR3 DNA: TGTGCCAGCAGCTTGGACCCTCCAGGGACAGATACGCAGTATTTT. Its translation: CASSLDPPGTDTQYF.

The chain joins TRBV9 to TRBJ1-2, with TRBD1 matching over 10 bases. The CDR3 covers 14 residues. Germline V gives CDR1 SGDLS, CDR2 YYNGEE. V shed 4 bases, J shed 5 bases, and the junction held 5 bases outside the gene matches. This CDR3 is CASSFGTGEYGYTF. The CDR3 DNA sequence: TGTGCCAGCAGCTTTGGGACAGGGGAGTATGGCTACACCTTC.

This sequence joins TRBV5-1 and TRBJ1-2; 9 nucleotides line up with TRBD1. The J segment lost 4 bases and the V segment lost 4 bases, leaving 5 bases of the junction unmatched. Per germline, CDR1 SGHRS and CDR2 YFSETQ. The CDR3 has 14 residues. Written as DNA, the CDR3 is TGCGCCAGCAGCGTAACAGGGGGCAGCTATGGCTACACCTTC. Its protein is CASSVTGGSYGYTF.

The CDR3 sequence: CASTKPGLHYYEQYF. The CDR3 nucleotides read TGTGCCAGCACCAAACCGGGACTCCATTACTACGAGCAGTACTTC. The J gene is TRBJ2-7, the V gene TRBV6-6; D is possibly TRBD2 (6 bases). Per germline, CDR1 MNHNY and CDR2 SVGAGI (reference sequence). Trimming pared 7 bases from V and 3 bases from J, leaving 19 bases between. This CDR3 is built from 15 residues.

In this sample, this clone turned up a few times. This chain connects TRBV30 to TRBJ1-5; possible D gene TRBD1, 5 bases. Germline assignment: CDR1 GTSNPN and CDR2 SVGIG (reference sequence). The CDR3 loop spans 13 amino acids. The DNA for the CDR3 is TGTGCACTGGACAAGGGGCGCAATCAGCCCCAGCATTTT. Amino acids: CALDKGRNQPQHF.

The CDR3 region is CASRMGQVKTGELFF. In DNA form, the CDR3 reads TGTGCCAGCAGGATGGGACAGGTCAAAACCGGGGAGCTGTTTTTT. The chain links TRBV2 to TRBJ2-2; 8 bases line up with TRBD1. The junction had 8 bases not matched to a gene; V was cut back by 6 bases and J by 5 bases. Germline V gene lookup returns CDR1 SNHLY and CDR2 FYNNEI. CDR3 size: 15 residues. The full variable domain, its missing parts supplied by reference TRBV2 and TRBJ2-2, is EPEVTQTPSHQVTQMGQEVILRCVPISNHLYFYWYRQILGQKVEFLVSFYNNEISEKSEIFDDQFSVERPDGSNFTLKIRSTKLEDSAMYFCASRMGQVKTGELFFGEGSRLTVL.

Concerning this clone: The same CDR3 also results from other DNA sequences found in this sample. DNA of the CDR3: TGTGCCAGCAGCTTAGACGGAAACACCATATATTTT. It yields the protein CASSLDGNTIYF. This chain joins TRBV7-9 and TRBJ1-3; D not certain. From germline, CDR1 is SEHNR and CDR2 FQNEAQ (reference sequence). V lost 1 base and J 4 bases, leaving 2 bases between the germline ends. The CDR3 has 12 amino acids.

CDR3 sequence: CASSLDGQGARQFF. CDR3 DNA sequence: TGTGCCAGCAGCTTAGACGGACAGGGGGCGAGGCAGTTCTTC. The chain has TRBV7-6 and TRBJ2-1; TRBD1 matches 11 bases. The CDR3 is made up of 14 amino acids. The V and J ends lost 1 base and 12 bases, in that order; junction bases with no gene match: 5. Germline values: CDR1 SGHVS, CDR2 FNYEAQ. Full variable domain (outside the CDR3, taken from reference TRBV7-6 and TRBJ2-1): GAGVSQSPRYKVTKRGQDVALRCDPISGHVSLYWYRQALGQGPEFLTYFNYEAQQDKSGLPNDRFSAERPEGSISTLTIQRTEQRDSAMYRCASSLDGQGARQFFGPGTRLTVL.

This clone showed up just a few times. This rearrangement joins TRBV2 to TRBJ1-5; 8 nucleotides match TRBD1. This CDR3 is built from 14 residues. The ends lost 7 bases at V and 6 bases at J; junction bases unmatched: 8. Germline values: CDR1 SNHLY, CDR2 FYNNEI. CDR3 nucleotides: TGTGCCAGCAATACACAGGGGGTAACTCAGCCCCAGCATTTT. Translation: CASNTQGVTQPQHF.

This clone was observed a few times. The chain recombines TRBV10-3 with TRBJ1-1; 7 bases are shared with TRBD1. Germline values: CDR1 ENHRY, CDR2 SYGVKD. The CDR3 length is 13 residues. V gave up 2 bases and J gave up 10 bases; unmatched junction bases: 7. The CDR3 reads CAISEGTEVGAFF. CDR3 sequence (DNA): TGTGCCATCAGTGAGGGGACAGAGGTTGGAGCTTTCTTT.

V and J are TRBV5-1 and TRBJ1-4; no clear D. From germline, CDR1 is SGHRS and CDR2 YFSETQ. The CDR3 is 15 amino acids. Trimming shortened V by 0 bases and J by 0 bases, and 6 bases separated the two germline ends. The CDR3: CASSLGWATNEKLFF. The DNA for the CDR3 is TGCGCCAGCAGCTTGGGCTGGGCAACTAATGAAAAACTGTTTTTT.

This chain connects TRBV7-9 to TRBJ2-1, with TRBD1 identical over 9 bases. CDR1 and CDR2 (germline): SEHNR, FQNEAQ (reference sequence). CDR3 length equals 14 residues. V trimming: 8 bases; J trimming: 8 bases; junction bases outside the gene matches: 10. CDR3 DNA: TGTGCCAGCGTCCGGGACAGGGTCTTGGATGAGCAGTTCTTC. This gives the protein CASVRDRVLDEQFF.

The chain recombines TRBV25-1 with TRBJ1-1; possible D gene TRBD1, 6 bases. CDR1 is MGHDK and CDR2 is SYGVNS in the germline V gene. Trimming shortened V by 3 bases and J by 4 bases, and 15 bases separated the two germline ends. This CDR3 is 15 amino acids long. The CDR3: CASSDNGRGATEAFF. DNA for the CDR3: TGTGCCAGCAGTGATAATGGTAGGGGGGCCACTGAAGCTTTCTTT.

The genes are TRBV5-1 and TRBJ2-3; TRBD2 agrees at 11 bases. Germline loops: CDR1 SGHRS, CDR2 YFSETQ. The CDR3 contains 15 residues. Losses at the gene ends were 4 bases for V and 5 bases for J; bases not matched to a gene: 6. DNA of the CDR3: TGCGCCAGCAGCCTTAGCGGGAGGGCCGGAGATACGCAGTATTTT. Translating gives CASSLSGRAGDTQYF.

The chain carries TRBV4-2 and TRBJ2-2; a possible D gene is TRBD2 (6 bases). Germline V gene lookup returns CDR1 LGHNA and CDR2 YNFKEQ. The CDR3 loop spans 18 amino acids. Trimming left V 1 base short and J 0 bases short, with 15 bases between. CDR3 loop: CASSQAAGGLPNTGELFF. The CDR3 region has the DNA TGTGCCAGCAGCCAAGCAGCGGGCGGACTCCCGAACACCGGGGAGCTGTTTTTT.

On this clone: Additional DNA sequences in this sample encode the identical CDR3. The gene calls are TRBV9 and TRBJ2-7, with D maybe TRBD1 (5 bases). Deletions cut 0 bases from V and 2 bases from J, with 9 bases between. This CDR3 is 14 amino acids long. The V gene's germline CDR1 is SGDLS and CDR2 YYNGEE. CDR3 residues: CASSVDLGAYEQYF. CDR3 DNA: TGTGCCAGCAGCGTAGATCTAGGGGCCTACGAGCAGTACTTC. The full variable domain, completed using reference TRBV9 and TRBJ2-7, is DSGVTQTPKHLITATGQRVTLRCSPRSGDLSVYWYQQSLDQGLQFLIQYYNGEERAKGNILERFSAQQFPDLHSELNLSSLELGDSALYFCASSVDLGAYEQYFGPGTRLTVT.

About this clone: Other nucleotide sequences in the sample specify the same CDR3. The J gene is TRBJ1-1, the V gene TRBV18; a weak D match, TRBD1 (6 bases). From germline, CDR1 is KGHSH and CDR2 LQKENI. CDR3 size: 14 residues. Trimming cost V 3 bases and J 2 bases, with 10 bases left between them. CDR3 in DNA: TGTGCCAGCTCACCCAGGGGAGGAAACACTGAAGCTTTCTTT. It yields the protein CASSPRGGNTEAFF.

The V and J genes are TRBV19 and TRBJ1-1; no definite D call. The CDR3 is made up of 16 amino acids. V was trimmed by 4 bases and J by 6 bases, leaving 21 bases between them. Germline lookup yields CDR1 LNHDA and CDR2 SQIVND (reference sequence). The chain's CDR3 is CASSTGLSNGDPEAFF. DNA for the CDR3: TGTGCCAGTAGTACCGGACTCTCGAACGGAGACCCTGAAGCTTTCTTT.

The chain uses TRBV19 and TRBJ1-5, with D possibly TRBD1 on 5 matching bases. Trimming took 4 bases from V and 3 from J, leaving 22 bases between them. Germline loops: CDR1 LNHDA, CDR2 SQIVND (reference sequence). The CDR3 totals 18 residues. The CDR3 DNA reads TGTGCCAGTAGTAGGCGACCCAAAGAGCAAGGGGACAATCAGCCCCAGCATTTT. Translating it yields CASSRRPKEQGDNQPQHF.

Comments on this clone: Distinct nucleotide sequences in the sample also encode this CDR3. The chain uses TRBV2 and TRBJ2-7; TRBD2 matches 7 bases. Germline-derived CDR1 and CDR2 are SNHLY and FYNNEI. V dropped 6 bases and J dropped 3; count of bases not matched to a gene: 5. The CDR3 sequence is 13 residues long. CDR3 sequence reads: CASRRGVGYEQYF. The CDR3 region has the DNA TGTGCCAGCAGACGGGGGGTGGGCTACGAGCAGTACTTC. The complete variable domain, with remaining parts taken from reference TRBV2 and TRBJ2-7, reads EPEVTQTPSHQVTQMGQEVILRCVPISNHLYFYWYRQILGQKVEFLVSFYNNEISEKSEIFDDQFSVERPDGSNFTLKIRSTKLEDSAMYFCASRRGVGYEQYFGPGTRLTVT.

V gene TRBV5-1 combines with J gene TRBJ1-6; D not resolved. CDR1 is SGHRS and CDR2 is YFSETQ in the germline V gene. V was clipped by 0 bases and J by 8 bases, with 9 bases between them. This CDR3 spans 14 amino acids. CDR3 nucleotide sequence: TGCGCCAGCAGCTTGGGATTGAGGGATTCACCCCTCCACTTT. The encoded protein is CASSLGLRDSPLHF.

The gene calls are TRBV15 and TRBJ2-4, with D perhaps TRBD1 (6 bases). Germline CDR1 and CDR2: LNHNV and YYDKDF (reference sequence). The CDR3 runs 13 residues. V was trimmed by 6 bases and J by 6 bases, leaving 12 bases between them. CDR3 bases: TGTGCCACCAGAATGGGGGCGGGAAACATTCAGTACTTC. Translating it yields CATRMGAGNIQYF.

The chain has TRBV30 and TRBJ2-7; D gene uncertain. Germline loops: CDR1 GTSNPN, CDR2 SVGIG (reference sequence). There are 16 residues in the CDR3. V was cut by 0 bases and J by 0 bases, with 15 bases left in between. In DNA form, the CDR3 reads TGTGCCTGGAGTGTAACACCAGTCAAGGGCTCCTACGAGCAGTACTTC. Translated: CAWSVTPVKGSYEQYF.

Turning to this clone: The sample has other DNA sequences that encode this CDR3 too. This chain uses TRBV7-2 with TRBJ1-5; no reliable D call. Germline values: CDR1 SGHTA, CDR2 FQGNSA. The CDR3 runs to 13 residues. Trimming took off 0 bases at V and 3 bases at J, with 3 bases between the two ends. CDR3 sequence (DNA): TGTGCCAGCAGCTTAGCGTTCAATCAGCCCCAGCATTTT. It codes for CASSLAFNQPQHF.

This clone appeared once. The chain joins TRBV11-2 to TRBJ1-3; D possibly corresponds to TRBD1 (6 bases). From germline, CDR1 is SGHAT and CDR2 FQNNGV. Trimming removed 4 bases from V and 4 bases from J, with 20 bases in between. The CDR3 runs to 17 residues. CDR3 sequence: CASSSTVLRGSGNTIYF. In DNA, the CDR3 is TGTGCCAGCAGCTCCACAGTACTCAGGGGATCGGGAAACACCATATATTTT. The full variable domain, with the rest looked up from reference TRBV11-2 and TRBJ1-3, is EAGVAQSPRYKIIEKRQSVAFWCNPISGHATLYWYQQILGQGPKLLIQFQNNGVVDDSQLPKDRFSAERLKGVDSTLKIQPAKLEDSAVYLCASSSTVLRGSGNTIYFGEGSWLTVV.

This clone was counted once. The chain is built from TRBV27 and TRBJ2-2, with D possibly TRBD1 on 5 matching bases. Germline CDR1 MNHEY, CDR2 SMNVEV (reference sequence). The V and J ends lost 6 bases and 6 bases respectively, with 11 bases between them. The CDR3 has 13 amino acids. CDR3 bases: TGTGCCAGCAGACCTATGGGGCCCGGGGAGCTGTTTTTT. Residues: CASRPMGPGELFF.